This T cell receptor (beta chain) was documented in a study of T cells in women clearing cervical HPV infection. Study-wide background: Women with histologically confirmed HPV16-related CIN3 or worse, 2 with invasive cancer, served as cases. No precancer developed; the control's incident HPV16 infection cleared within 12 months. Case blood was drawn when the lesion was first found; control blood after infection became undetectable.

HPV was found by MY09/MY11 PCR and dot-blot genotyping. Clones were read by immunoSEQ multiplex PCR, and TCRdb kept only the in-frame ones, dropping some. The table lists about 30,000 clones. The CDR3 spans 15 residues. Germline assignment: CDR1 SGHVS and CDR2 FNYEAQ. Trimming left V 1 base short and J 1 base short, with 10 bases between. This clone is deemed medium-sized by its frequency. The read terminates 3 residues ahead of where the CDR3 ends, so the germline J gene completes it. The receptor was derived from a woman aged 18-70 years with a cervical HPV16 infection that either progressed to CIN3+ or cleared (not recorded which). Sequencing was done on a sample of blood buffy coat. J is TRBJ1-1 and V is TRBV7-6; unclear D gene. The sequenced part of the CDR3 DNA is TGTGCCAGCAGCTTAGTCGGGGTGGAGAACACTGAA. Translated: CASSLVGVENTE. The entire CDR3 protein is CASSLVGVENTEAFF.